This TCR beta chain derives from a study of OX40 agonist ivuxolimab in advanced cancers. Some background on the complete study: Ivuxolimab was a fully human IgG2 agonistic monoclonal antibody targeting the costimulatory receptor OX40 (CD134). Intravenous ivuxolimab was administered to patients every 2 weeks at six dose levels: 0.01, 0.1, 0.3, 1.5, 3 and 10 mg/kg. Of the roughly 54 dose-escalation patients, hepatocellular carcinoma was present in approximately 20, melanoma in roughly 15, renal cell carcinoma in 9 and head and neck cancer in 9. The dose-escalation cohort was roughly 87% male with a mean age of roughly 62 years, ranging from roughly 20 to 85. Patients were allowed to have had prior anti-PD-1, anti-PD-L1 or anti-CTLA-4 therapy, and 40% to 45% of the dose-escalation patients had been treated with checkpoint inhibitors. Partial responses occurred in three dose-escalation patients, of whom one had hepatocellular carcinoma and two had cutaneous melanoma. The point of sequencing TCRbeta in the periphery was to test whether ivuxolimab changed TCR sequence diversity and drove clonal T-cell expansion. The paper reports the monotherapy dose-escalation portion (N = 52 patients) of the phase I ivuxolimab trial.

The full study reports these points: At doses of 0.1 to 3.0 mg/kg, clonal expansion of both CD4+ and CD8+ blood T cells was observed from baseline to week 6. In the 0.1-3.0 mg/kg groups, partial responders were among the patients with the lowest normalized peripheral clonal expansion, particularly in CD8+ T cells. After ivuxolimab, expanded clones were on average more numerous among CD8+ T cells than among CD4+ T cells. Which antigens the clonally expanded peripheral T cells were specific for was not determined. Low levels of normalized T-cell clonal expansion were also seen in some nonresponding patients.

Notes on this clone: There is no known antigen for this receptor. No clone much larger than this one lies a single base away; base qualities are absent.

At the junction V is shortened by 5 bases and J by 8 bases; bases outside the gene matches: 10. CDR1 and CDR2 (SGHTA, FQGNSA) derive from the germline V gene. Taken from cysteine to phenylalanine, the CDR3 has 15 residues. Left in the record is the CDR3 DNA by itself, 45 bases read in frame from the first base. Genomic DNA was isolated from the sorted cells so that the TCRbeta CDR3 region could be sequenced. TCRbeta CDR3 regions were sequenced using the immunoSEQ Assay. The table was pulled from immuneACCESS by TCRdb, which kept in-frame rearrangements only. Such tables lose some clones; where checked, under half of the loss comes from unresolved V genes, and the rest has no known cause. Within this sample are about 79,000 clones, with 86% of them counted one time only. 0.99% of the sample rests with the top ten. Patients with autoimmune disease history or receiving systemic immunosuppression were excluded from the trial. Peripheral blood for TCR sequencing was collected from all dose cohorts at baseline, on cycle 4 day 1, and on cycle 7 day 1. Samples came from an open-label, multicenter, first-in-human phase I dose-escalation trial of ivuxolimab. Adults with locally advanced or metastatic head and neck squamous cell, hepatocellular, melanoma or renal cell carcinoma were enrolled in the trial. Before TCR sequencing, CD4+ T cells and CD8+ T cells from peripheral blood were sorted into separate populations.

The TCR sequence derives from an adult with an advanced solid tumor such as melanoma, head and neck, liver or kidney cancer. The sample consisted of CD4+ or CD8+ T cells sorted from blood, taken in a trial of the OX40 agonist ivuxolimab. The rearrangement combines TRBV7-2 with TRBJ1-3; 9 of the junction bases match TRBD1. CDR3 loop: CASSPGQGIVDTIYF. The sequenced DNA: TGTGCCAGCAGCCCCGGACAGGGGATTGTTGACACCATATATTTT.